The present T cell receptor (beta chain) was sequenced within a study of blood T cell repertoires in COVID-19. Enrollees, about 18 to 95 years old, lived in 24 US areas. Participant-given clinical history determined each cohort assignment. Study processing details: Researchers report that nucleated cell counts were estimated from reference gene primer amplification. Only in-frame clones appear in the TCRdb table, and some are missing; sequencing was by immunoSEQ multiplex PCR. V, J and clone size are those of that table, while D and trimming were read from the DNA. Of some 270,000 clones listed, about 82% are singletons. The germline CDR1 and CDR2 sequences are LGHDT and YNNKEL (reference sequence). V lost 7 bases and J 1 base, leaving 3 bases between the germline ends. There are 11 residues in the CDR3.

The sequence was obtained from a woman between 45 and 65 years old with acute COVID-19. The chain joins TRBV3-1 (or the pseudogene TRBV3-2) to TRBJ2-3; D gene ambiguous. Sequenced input: PBMCs or T cells enriched from blood (not recorded which). The CDR3 loop is CASICTDTQYF. In DNA, the CDR3 is TGTGCCAGCATCTGCACAGATACGCAGTATTTT.